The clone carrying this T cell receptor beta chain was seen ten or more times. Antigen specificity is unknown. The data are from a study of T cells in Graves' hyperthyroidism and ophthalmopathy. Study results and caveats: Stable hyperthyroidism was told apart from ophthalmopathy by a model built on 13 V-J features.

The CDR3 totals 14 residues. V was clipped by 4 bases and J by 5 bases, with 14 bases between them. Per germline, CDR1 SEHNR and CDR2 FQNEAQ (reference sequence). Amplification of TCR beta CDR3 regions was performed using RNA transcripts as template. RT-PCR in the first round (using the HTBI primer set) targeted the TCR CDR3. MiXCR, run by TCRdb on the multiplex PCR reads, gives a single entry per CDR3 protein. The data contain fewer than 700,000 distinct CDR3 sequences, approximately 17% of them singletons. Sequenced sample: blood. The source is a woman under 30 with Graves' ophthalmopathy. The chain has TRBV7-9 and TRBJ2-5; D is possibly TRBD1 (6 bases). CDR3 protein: CASSSQGISETQYF. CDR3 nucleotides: TGTGCCAGCAGCTCGCAGGGGATTTCCGAGACCCAGTACTTC.